This passage covers 21 T cell receptor beta chains from one sample sequenced in a study of cytomegalovirus exposure and HLA in healthy donors. PCR involved 60 Vbeta and 13 Jbeta primers. Only in-frame clones appear in the TCRdb table, and some are missing; sequencing was by immunoSEQ multiplex PCR. The data contain about 160,000 clones, roughly 80% of them singletons. Source material: PBMCs. These receptors were collected from a woman aged 18-29 years in good health and CMV-seronegative.

V gene TRBV19 combines with J gene TRBJ1-2; 7 bases line up with TRBD1. CDR1 and CDR2 from the germline V gene are LNHDA and SQIVND (reference sequence). V dropped 4 bases and J dropped 0; count of bases not matched to a gene: 14. The CDR3 length is 18 residues. CDR3 in DNA: TGTGCCAGTAGTACCGGACAGGTCCCCTACGCCCCTAACTATGGCTACACCTTC. As protein: CASSTGQVPYAPNYGYTF.

The chain recombines TRBV19 with TRBJ1-1, with D tentatively TRBD1 (5 bases). Trimming cost V 7 bases and J 10 bases, with 22 bases left between them. CDR3 length: 14 residues. Looked up from germline, CDR1 is LNHDA and CDR2 is SQIVND (reference sequence). CDR3 residues: CASMSPRAGVGAFF. DNA of the CDR3: TGTGCCAGTATGTCACCGCGGGCGGGGGTAGGAGCTTTCTTT.

V is TRBV4-1 and J is TRBJ2-5; D is perhaps TRBD1 (6 bases). Germline CDR1 is MGHRA and CDR2 is YSYEKL. Trimming shortened V by 1 base and J by 5 bases, and 11 bases separated the two germline ends. CDR3 length: 14 residues. The chain's CDR3 is CASSQAQGSETQYF. The CDR3 DNA sequence: TGCGCCAGCAGCCAAGCACAGGGAAGCGAGACCCAGTACTTC.

The chain joins TRBV7-9 to TRBJ1-1; TRBD1 aligns across 12 bases. V dropped 3 bases and J dropped 8; count of bases not matched to a gene: 4. This CDR3 contains 14 residues. Germline CDR1 and CDR2: SEHNR and FQNEAQ (reference sequence). The CDR3 DNA reads as TGTGCCAGCAGCTTGGGGGGACAGGGGGCCGAAGCTTTCTTT. This gives the protein CASSLGGQGAEAFF.

As concerns this clone: A junction end diverges from the germline sequence, so it may reflect a read error. CDR3 protein: CASSWADTQYF. CDR3 nucleotide sequence: TGCGCCAGCAGCTGGGCAGACACGCAGTATTTT. V usage is TRBV5-1 and J usage is TRBJ2-3; the D is unclear. The CDR3 runs to 11 residues. In germline, CDR1 is SGHRS, CDR2 YFSETQ.

The genes are TRBV29-1 and TRBJ2-5; weak D call: TRBD1 (5 bases). The CDR3 totals 16 residues. Germline V CDR1 and CDR2: SQVTM, ANQGSEA. Trimming left V 3 bases short and J 1 base short, with 18 bases between. In nucleotides, the CDR3 is TGCAGCGTTGAGTCTGTGACAGCCCAAATCCAAGAGACCCAGTACTTC. Its translation is CSVESVTAQIQETQYF. Looking up the rest from reference TRBV29-1 and TRBJ2-5 gives the full variable domain: SAVISQKPSRDICQRGTSLTIQCQVDSQVTMMFWYRQQPGQSLTLIATANQGSEATYESGFVIDKFPISRPNLTFSTLTVSNMSPEDSSIYLCSVESVTAQIQETQYFGPGTRLLVL.

This clone was found once. The J gene is TRBJ2-3, the V gene TRBV7-2; TRBD2 might be the D (5 bases). The CDR3 spans 13 residues. Trimming stripped 5 bases from V and 6 bases from J, with 12 bases between. The germline V gene encodes CDR1 SGHTA and CDR2 FQGNSA. CDR3 amino acids: CASSLRALDTQYF. CDR3 in DNA: TGTGCCAGCAGCCTGAGGGCTCTGGATACGCAGTATTTT.

The chain combines TRBV7-8 with TRBJ2-7; D might be TRBD2 (5 bases). V was pared by 5 bases and J by 3 bases, with 17 bases between. This CDR3 contains 15 residues. Germline assignment: CDR1 SGHVS and CDR2 FQNEAQ. The CDR3 DNA reads TGTGCCAGCAGCCCGACTACGGCGCCATTCTACGAGCAGTACTTC. Amino acids: CASSPTTAPFYEQYF.

This clone was observed once. V usage is TRBV4-2 and J usage is TRBJ2-1; D call uncertain. V was trimmed by 0 bases and J by 2 bases, leaving 11 bases between them. The CDR3 is 16 amino acids. Germline V gene lookup returns CDR1 LGHNA and CDR2 YNFKEQ. As DNA, the CDR3 is TGTGCCAGCAGCCAAGATGGAGAAGGAACCTACAATGAGCAGTTCTTC. It yields the protein CASSQDGEGTYNEQFF.

The chain is built from TRBV23-1 and TRBJ1-1, with D tentatively TRBD1 (6 bases). TRBV23-1 is an open reading frame whose function is uncertain. The CDR3 runs to 15 residues. The V gene lost 3 bases and the J gene lost 5 bases, with 16 bases spanning the gap. In DNA form, the CDR3 reads TGCGCCAGCAGTCAGGCGGGAAGGGGGGGGACTGAAGCTTTCTTT. Its protein product is CASSQAGRGGTEAFF.

The sample holds one count of this clone. This rearrangement joins TRBV5-1 to TRBJ1-1; 9 nucleotides line up with TRBD1. Germline values: CDR1 SGHRS, CDR2 YFSETQ. With V trimmed by 4 bases and J by 4 bases, 5 bases remained unmatched. The CDR3 has 14 amino acids. CDR3: CASSPSTGGTEAFF. The CDR3 DNA reads as TGCGCCAGCAGCCCGTCGACAGGGGGCACTGAAGCTTTCTTT.

The CDR3 DNA sequence: TGTGCCAGCAGCTTAGAGACAGGAATAGGTGGGCAGTACTTC. It codes for CASSLETGIGGQYF. V usage is TRBV7-6 and J usage is TRBJ2-7; tentative D call: TRBD1 (6 bases). The CDR3 totals 14 residues. V was cut by 1 base and J by 9 bases, with 16 bases left in between. From germline, CDR1 is SGHVS and CDR2 FNYEAQ.

This clone was seen only once. This chain joins TRBV11-2 and TRBJ1-2, with 8 nucleotides matching TRBD1. The CDR3 has 14 amino acids. Unmatched junction bases numbered 3, after V lost 2 bases and J lost 4 bases. CDR1 is SGHAT and CDR2 is FQNNGV in the germline V gene. CDR3 protein: CASSLNRGVYGYTF. CDR3 bases: TGTGCCAGCAGCTTAAACAGGGGGGTCTATGGCTACACCTTC.

The gene calls are TRBV7-2 and TRBJ2-5; weak D call: TRBD2 (6 bases). Between the trimmed V and J ends, which lost 5 bases and 3 bases, there was a span of 19 bases. Germline CDR1 reads SGHTA; CDR2 reads FQGNSA. There are 16 residues in the CDR3. The CDR3: CASSRYIWEEEETQYF. DNA for the CDR3: TGTGCCAGCAGCCGCTACATTTGGGAGGAGGAAGAGACCCAGTACTTC.

In this sample, this clone turned up a few times. The chain joins TRBV19 to TRBJ1-1; D remains ambiguous. Looked up from germline, CDR1 is LNHDA and CDR2 is SQIVND (reference sequence). The CDR3 is 12 residues long. Trimming cost V 5 bases and J 0 bases, with 4 bases left between them. The CDR3 region is CASSFMNTEAFF. The CDR3 DNA reads as TGTGCCAGTAGTTTCATGAACACTGAAGCTTTCTTT.

This clone was found once. V is TRBV7-6 and J is TRBJ2-3; 10 nucleotides agree with TRBD2. V shed 1 base, J shed 5 bases, and the junction held 21 bases outside the gene matches. The CDR3 runs to 21 residues. Germline values: CDR1 SGHVS, CDR2 FNYEAQ. The chain's CDR3 is CASSLDPGQPESGRALDTQYF. In DNA form, the CDR3 reads TGTGCCAGCAGCTTAGACCCCGGCCAGCCTGAGAGCGGGAGGGCCTTAGATACGCAGTATTTT.

For the CDR3, the DNA is TGTGCCAGCAGTTTATATGCGGATAGCTCCTACAATGAGCAGTTCTTC. This translates into CASSLYADSSYNEQFF. The J gene is TRBJ2-1, the V gene TRBV27, with no clear D. The germline CDR1 and CDR2 sequences are MNHEY and SMNVEV (reference sequence). The CDR3 consists of 16 residues. Trimming left V 1 base short and J 0 bases short, with 10 bases between.

The V gene is TRBV28, the J gene TRBJ2-3, with 10 bases lining up with TRBD2. This CDR3 spans 15 amino acids. Germline V lookup: CDR1 MDHEN, CDR2 SYDVKM. V shed 7 bases, J shed 4 bases, and the junction held 8 bases outside the gene matches. CDR3 nucleotides: TGTGCCAGCACTAAATTCGGGACTAGCGCAGATACGCAGTATTTT. Protein product: CASTKFGTSADTQYF.

The rearrangement uses TRBV7-6 and TRBJ2-3; TRBD2 matches at 10 bases. Germline lookup yields CDR1 SGHVS and CDR2 FNYEAQ. This CDR3 region has 19 residues. The trim removed 6 bases at V and 3 bases at J, leaving 18 bases unmatched. The chain's CDR3 is CASSVLASGGSMGTDTQYF. In DNA form, the CDR3 reads TGTGCCAGCAGTGTCCTGGCTAGCGGGGGATCGATGGGTACAGATACGCAGTATTTT.

In this sample, this clone turned up a few times. The chain combines TRBV11-3 with TRBJ1-1; D is perhaps TRBD1 (6 bases). Trimming removed 0 bases from V and 10 bases from J, with 9 bases in between. There are 12 residues in the CDR3. Germline CDR1 SGHNT, CDR2 YENEEA. CDR3 in amino acids: CASSLEGDIAFF. The CDR3 DNA reads TGTGCCAGCAGCTTAGAGGGGGACATAGCTTTCTTT.

Only a few counts were recorded for this clone. This chain links TRBV7-9 with TRBJ1-1, with D maybe TRBD1 (6 bases). The V and J ends lost 7 bases and 7 bases respectively, with 19 bases between them. The CDR3 loop spans 14 amino acids. Germline loops: CDR1 SEHNR, CDR2 FQNEAQ (reference sequence). The CDR3 DNA follows: TGTGCCAGCACCCGGGGAGAGAGGGGGGGTGAAGCTTTCTTT. Amino acids: CASTRGERGGEAFF. The full variable domain, rest sourced from reference TRBV7-9 and TRBJ1-1, is DTGVSQNPRHKITKRGQNVTFRCDPISEHNRLYWYRQTLGQGPEFLTYFQNEAQLEKSRLLSDRFSAERPKGSFSTLEIQRTEQGDSAMYLCASTRGERGGEAFFGQGTRLTVV.